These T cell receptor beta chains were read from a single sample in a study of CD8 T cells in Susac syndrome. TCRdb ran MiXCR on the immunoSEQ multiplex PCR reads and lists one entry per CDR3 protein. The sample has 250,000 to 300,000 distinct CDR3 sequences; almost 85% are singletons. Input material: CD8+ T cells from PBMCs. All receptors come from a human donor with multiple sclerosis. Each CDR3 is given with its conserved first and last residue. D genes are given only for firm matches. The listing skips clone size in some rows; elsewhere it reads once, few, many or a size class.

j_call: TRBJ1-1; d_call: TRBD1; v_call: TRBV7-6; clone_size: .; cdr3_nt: TGTGCCAGCAGCTTGGGGGACAGTGGCACTGAAGCTTTCTTT; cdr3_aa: CASSLGDSGTEAFF
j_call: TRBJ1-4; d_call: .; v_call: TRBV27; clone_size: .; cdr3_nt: TGTGCCAGCAGTTATTTTACCGGGGAAAAACTGTTTTTT; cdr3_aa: CASSYFTGEKLFF
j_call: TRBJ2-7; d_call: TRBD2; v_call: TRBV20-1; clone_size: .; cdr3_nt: TGCAGTGCTAGACGGCTAGCGGAGTACGAGCAGTACTTC; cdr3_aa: CSARRLAEYEQYF
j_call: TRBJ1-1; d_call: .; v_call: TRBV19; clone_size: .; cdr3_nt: TGTGCCAGTAGTATAGAACCCGAAGGGACTGAAGCTTTCTTT; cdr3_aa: CASSIEPEGTEAFF
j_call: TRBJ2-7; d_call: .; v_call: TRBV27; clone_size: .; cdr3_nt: TGTGCCAGCAGTTTCAGGGGTTGGCCCTACGAGCAGTACTTC; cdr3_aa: CASSFRGWPYEQYF
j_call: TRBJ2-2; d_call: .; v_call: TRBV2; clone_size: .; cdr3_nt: TGTGCCAGCAGTGATAAGGGAGCCGGGGAGCTGTTTTTT; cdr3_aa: CASSDKGAGELFF
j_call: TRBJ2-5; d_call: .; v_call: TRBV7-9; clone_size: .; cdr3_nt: TGTGCCAGCAGCTCCCCAGGGGGGCAAGAGACCCAGTACTTC; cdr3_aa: CASSSPGGQETQYF
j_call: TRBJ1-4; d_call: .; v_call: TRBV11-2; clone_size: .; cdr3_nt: TGTGCCAGCCGTCCGGGAACTAATGAAAAACTGTTTTTT; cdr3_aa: CASRPGTNEKLFF
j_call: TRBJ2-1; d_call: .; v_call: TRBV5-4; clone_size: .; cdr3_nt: TGTGCCAGCAGCTTGTACGGGGCCATGCTCAATGAGCAGTTCTTC; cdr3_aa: CASSLYGAMLNEQFF
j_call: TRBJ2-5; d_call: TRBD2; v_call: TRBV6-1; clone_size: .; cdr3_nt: TGTGCCAGCAGTGGCCCGGGACTAGCGGGAGGCCGACGAGAGACCCAGTACTTC; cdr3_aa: CASSGPGLAGGRRETQYF
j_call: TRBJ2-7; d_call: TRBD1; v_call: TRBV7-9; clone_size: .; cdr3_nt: TGTGCCAGCAGCCTCCGGGACAGACCCTACGAGCAGTACTTC; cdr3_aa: CASSLRDRPYEQYF
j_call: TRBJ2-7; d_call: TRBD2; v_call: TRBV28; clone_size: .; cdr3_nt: TGTGCCAGCAGTCTGGGACTAATTGGCTACGAGCAGTACTTC; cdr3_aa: CASSLGLIGYEQYF
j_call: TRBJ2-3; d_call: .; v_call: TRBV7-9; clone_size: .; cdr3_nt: TGTGCCAGCAGCTTACGCGGACCTCTTCCAGATACGCAGTATTTT; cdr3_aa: CASSLRGPLPDTQYF
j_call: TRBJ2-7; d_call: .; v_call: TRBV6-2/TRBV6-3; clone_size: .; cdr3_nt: TGTGCCAGCAGTTCGAGGGTTGGTGGCTACGAGCAGTACTTC; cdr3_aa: CASSSRVGGYEQYF
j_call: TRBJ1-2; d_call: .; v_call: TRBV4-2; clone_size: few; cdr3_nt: TGTGCCAGCAGCCAAAGTAATGGCTACACCTTC; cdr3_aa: CASSQSNGYTF
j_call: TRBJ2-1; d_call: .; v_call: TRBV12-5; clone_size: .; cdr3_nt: TGTGCTAGTGGTTGGGGGCCGAACAATGAGCAGTTCTTC; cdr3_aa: CASGWGPNNEQFF
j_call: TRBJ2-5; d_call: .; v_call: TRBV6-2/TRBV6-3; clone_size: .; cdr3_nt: TGTGCCAGCAGTTACGCGGAGGGCCAGCCACGGTACCAAGAGACCCAGTACTTC; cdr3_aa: CASSYAEGQPRYQETQYF
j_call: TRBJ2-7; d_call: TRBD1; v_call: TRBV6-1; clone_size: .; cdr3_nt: TGTGCCAGCAGCTCCAAGGGAACAGGGGGCACCTCCTACGAGCAGTACTTC; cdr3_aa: CASSSKGTGGTSYEQYF
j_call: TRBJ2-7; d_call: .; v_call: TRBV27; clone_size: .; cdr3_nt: TGTGCCAGCAGTTCCCTTAGGGGGATCCTCTACGAGCGGTACTTC; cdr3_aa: CASSSLRGILYERYF
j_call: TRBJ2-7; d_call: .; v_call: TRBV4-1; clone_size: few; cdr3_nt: TGCGCCAGCAGCCAAGATACGGGGGGCCTTAGAGGGGGCGAGCAGTACTTC; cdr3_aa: CASSQDTGGLRGGEQYF
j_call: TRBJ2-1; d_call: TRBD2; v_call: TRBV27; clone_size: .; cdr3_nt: TGTGCCAGCAGTTTCGAGACTAGCGGGAGGGATGAGCAGTTCTTC; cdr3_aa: CASSFETSGRDEQFF
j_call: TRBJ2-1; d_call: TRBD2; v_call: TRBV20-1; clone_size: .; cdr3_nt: TGCAGTGCCGAGACTAGCGACAGCCTGCACTCCTACAATGAGCAGTTCTTC; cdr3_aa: CSAETSDSLHSYNEQFF
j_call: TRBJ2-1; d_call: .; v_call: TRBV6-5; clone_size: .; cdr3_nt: TGTGCCAGCAGGTACACAGGGACTGTCTCCTACAATGAGCAGTTCTTC; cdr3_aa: CASRYTGTVSYNEQFF
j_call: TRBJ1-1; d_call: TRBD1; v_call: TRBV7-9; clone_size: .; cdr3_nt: TGTGCCAGCAGCTCCGGGACAGGGAATGAAGCTTTCTTT; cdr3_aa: CASSSGTGNEAFF
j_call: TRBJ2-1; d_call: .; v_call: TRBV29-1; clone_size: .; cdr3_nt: TGCAGCGTTGAAGAGCCACACAATGAGCAGTTCTTC; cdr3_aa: CSVEEPHNEQFF
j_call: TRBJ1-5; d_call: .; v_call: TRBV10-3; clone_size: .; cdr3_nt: TGTGCCATCAGTGAAGTCCCGATTGGTTATAGCAATCAGCCCCAGCATTTT; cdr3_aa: CAISEVPIGYSNQPQHF
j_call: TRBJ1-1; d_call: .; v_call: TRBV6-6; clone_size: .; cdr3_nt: TGTGCCAGCAGTTACGGACCGAACACTGAAGCTTTCTTT; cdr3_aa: CASSYGPNTEAFF
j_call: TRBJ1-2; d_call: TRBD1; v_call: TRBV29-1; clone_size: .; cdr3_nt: TGCAGCGTTGAAGAGTGGTCCAGGGGGCGAGTTAACTATGGCTACACCTTC; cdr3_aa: CSVEEWSRGRVNYGYTF
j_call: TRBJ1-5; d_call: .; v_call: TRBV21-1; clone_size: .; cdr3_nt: TGTGCCAGCAGACGCGGTCTCGGTGGCAATCAGCCCCAGCATTTT; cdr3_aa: CASRRGLGGNQPQHF
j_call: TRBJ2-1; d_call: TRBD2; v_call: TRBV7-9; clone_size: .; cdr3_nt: TGTGCCAGCAGCCAAAGACTAGCGGGAGATTACTACAATGAGCAGTTCTTC; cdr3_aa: CASSQRLAGDYYNEQFF
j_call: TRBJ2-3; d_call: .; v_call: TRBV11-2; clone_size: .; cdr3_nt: TGTGCCAGCAGCTTAGAGGACACGCCTGGAGATACGCAGTATTTT; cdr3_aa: CASSLEDTPGDTQYF
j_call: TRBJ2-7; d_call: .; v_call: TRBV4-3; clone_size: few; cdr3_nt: TGCGCCAGCAGCTTTCGGAGCGGCGGTTCCTACGAGCAGTACTTC; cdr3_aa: CASSFRSGGSYEQYF
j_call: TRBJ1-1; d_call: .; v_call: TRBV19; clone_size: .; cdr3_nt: TGTGCCAGTAGTATAGATGACGGAGAGAACACTGAAGCTTTCTTT; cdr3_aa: CASSIDDGENTEAFF
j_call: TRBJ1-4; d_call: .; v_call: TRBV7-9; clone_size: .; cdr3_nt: TGTGCCAGCAACCAATGGGATGAAAAACTGTTTTTT; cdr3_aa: CASNQWDEKLFF
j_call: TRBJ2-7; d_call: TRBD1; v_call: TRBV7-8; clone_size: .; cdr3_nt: TGTGCCAGCAGCCCCCCCGGGACAGGGGTCTACGAGCAGTACTTC; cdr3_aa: CASSPPGTGVYEQYF
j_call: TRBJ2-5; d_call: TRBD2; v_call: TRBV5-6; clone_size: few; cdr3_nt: TGTGCCAGCAGCTGGGGCGGGGGAGAAGAGACCCAGTACTTC; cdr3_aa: CASSWGGGEETQYF
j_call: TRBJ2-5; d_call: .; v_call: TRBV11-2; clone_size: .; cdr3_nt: TGTGCCAGCAGCTTAGTAGCCGGGACAAAGGAGACCCAGTACTTC; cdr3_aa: CASSLVAGTKETQYF
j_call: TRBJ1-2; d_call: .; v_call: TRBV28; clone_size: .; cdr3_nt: TGTGCCAGCAGCCGGGGCCTGAGCTCCTATGGCTACACCTTC; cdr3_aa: CASSRGLSSYGYTF
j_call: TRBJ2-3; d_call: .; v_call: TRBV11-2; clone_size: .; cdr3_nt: TGTGCCAGCAGCTTAGATGGGGGGCTCGGCACAGATACGCAGTATTTT; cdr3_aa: CASSLDGGLGTDTQYF
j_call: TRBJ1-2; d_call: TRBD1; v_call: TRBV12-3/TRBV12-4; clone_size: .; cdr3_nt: TGTGCCAGCAGTTTAGGGACAGGGGGTATCTACACCTTC; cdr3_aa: CASSLGTGGIYTF
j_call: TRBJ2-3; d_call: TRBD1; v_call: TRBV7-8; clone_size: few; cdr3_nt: TGTGCCAGCAGCTTAGCGGGACAGGGGCCAGATACGCAGTATTTT; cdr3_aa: CASSLAGQGPDTQYF
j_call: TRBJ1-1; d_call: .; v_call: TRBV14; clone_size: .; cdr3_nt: TGTGCCAGCAGCCAAGTGATGGAGTCTAGTATTCGGGGAGGGACTGAAGCTTTCTTT; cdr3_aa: CASSQVMESSIRGGTEAFF
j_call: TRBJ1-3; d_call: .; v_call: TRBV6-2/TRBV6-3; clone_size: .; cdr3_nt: TGTGCCAGCACTGAGGGCGGACTCGGCTCTGGAAACACCATATATTTT; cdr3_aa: CASTEGGLGSGNTIYF
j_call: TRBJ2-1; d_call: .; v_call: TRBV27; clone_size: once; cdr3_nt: TGTGCCAGCAGTTTATCTCAGGGTTACAATGAGCAGTTCTTC; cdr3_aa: CASSLSQGYNEQFF
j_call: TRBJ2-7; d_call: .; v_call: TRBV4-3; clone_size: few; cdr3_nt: TGCGCCAGCAGCCAAGGGATATTGTACTACGAGCAGTACTTC; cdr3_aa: CASSQGILYYEQYF
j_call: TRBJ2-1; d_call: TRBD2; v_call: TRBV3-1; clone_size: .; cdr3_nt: TGTGCCAGCAGCCAAGGGGGCGAGCGGGAAGCTGAGCAGTTCTTC; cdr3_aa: CASSQGGEREAEQFF
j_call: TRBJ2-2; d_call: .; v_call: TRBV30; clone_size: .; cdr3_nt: TGTGCCTGGAGTGACGGATTAAACACCGGGGAGCTGTTTTTT; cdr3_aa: CAWSDGLNTGELFF
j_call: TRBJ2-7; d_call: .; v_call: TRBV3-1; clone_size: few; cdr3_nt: TGTGCCAGCAGCCAACCGGGGGCAGGGTCTGAGCAGTACTTC; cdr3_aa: CASSQPGAGSEQYF
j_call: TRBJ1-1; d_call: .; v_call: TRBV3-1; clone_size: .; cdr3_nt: TGTGCCAGCAGCCTCCCGGGACACAGACCCAACACTGAAGCTTTCTTT; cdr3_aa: CASSLPGHRPNTEAFF
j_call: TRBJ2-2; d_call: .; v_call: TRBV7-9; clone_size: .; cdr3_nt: TGTGCCAGCAGGGAAGCGCACAGGGCCACCGGGGAGCTGTTTTTT; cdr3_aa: CASREAHRATGELFF
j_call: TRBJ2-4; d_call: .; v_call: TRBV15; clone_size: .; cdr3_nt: TGTGCCATTGTTTCGACCCGTCGGCCCAACATTCAGTACTTC; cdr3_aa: CAIVSTRRPNIQYF
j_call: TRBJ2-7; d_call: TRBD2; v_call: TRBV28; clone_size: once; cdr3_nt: TGTGCCAGCAGCTTCAAGACTAGCGGGAGTACCTACGAGCAGTACTTC; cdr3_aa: CASSFKTSGSTYEQYF
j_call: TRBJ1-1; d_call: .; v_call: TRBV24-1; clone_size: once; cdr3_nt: TGTGCCACCAGTGAAGCGGGGGAGGACACTGAAGCTTTCTTT; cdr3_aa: CATSEAGEDTEAFF
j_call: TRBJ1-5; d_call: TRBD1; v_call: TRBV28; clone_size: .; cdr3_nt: TGTGCCAGCAGTTTGGTTTACAGGGGCTATCAGCCCCAGCATTTT; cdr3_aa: CASSLVYRGYQPQHF
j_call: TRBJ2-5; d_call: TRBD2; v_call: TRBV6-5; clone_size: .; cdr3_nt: TGTGCCAGCAGTTACCCGGGACTAGCGGGAGGAGAAGAGACCCAGTACTTC; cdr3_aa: CASSYPGLAGGEETQYF
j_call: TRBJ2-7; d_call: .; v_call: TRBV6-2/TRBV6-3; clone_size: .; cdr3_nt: TGTGCCAGCAGTTCAACGCGCGGGGTCGCCTACGAGCAGTACTTC; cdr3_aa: CASSSTRGVAYEQYF
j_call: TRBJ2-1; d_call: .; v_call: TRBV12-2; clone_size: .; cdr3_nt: TGTGCAAGTCGCTTATACTGGGGAACTAGCGGGAGCGGGAATGAGCAGTTCTTC; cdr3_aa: CASRLYWGTSGSGNEQFF